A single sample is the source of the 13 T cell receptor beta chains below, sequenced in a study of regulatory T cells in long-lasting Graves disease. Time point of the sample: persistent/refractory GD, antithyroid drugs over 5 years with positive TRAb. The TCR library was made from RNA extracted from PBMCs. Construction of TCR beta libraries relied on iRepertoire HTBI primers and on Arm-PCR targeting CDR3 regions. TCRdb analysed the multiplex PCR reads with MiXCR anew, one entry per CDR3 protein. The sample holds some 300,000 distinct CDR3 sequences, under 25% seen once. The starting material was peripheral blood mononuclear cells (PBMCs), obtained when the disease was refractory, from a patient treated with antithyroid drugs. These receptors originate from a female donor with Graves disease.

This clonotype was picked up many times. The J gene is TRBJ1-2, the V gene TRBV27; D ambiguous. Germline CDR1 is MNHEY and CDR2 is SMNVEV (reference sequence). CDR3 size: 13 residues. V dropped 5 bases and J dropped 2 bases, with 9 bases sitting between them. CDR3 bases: TGTGCCAGCAGTCCGCACACCAACTATGGCTACACCTTC. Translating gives CASSPHTNYGYTF.

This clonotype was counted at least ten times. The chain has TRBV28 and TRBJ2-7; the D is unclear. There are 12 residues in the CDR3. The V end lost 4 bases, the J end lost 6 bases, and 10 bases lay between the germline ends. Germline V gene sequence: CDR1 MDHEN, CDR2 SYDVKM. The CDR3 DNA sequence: TGTGCCAGCAGTTCCTATCACCCCGAGCAGTACTTC. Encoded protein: CASSSYHPEQYF.

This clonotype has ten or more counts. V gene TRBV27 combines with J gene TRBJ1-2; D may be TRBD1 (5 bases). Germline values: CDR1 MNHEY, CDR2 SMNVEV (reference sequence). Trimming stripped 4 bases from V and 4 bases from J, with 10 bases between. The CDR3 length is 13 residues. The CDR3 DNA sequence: TGTGCCAGCAGTTCCCGGGACCCCTATGGCTACACCTTC. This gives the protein CASSSRDPYGYTF.

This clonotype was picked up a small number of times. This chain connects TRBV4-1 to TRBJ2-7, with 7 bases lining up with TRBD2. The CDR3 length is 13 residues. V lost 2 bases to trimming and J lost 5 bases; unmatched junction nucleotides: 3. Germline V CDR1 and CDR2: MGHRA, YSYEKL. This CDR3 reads CASSQTGGNEQYF. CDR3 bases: TGCGCCAGCAGCCAAACGGGAGGCAACGAGCAGTACTTC.

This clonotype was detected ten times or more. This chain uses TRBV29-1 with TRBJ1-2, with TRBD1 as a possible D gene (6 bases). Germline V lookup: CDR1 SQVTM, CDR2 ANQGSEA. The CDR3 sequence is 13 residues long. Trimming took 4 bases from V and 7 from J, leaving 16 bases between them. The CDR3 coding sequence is TGCAGCGTTGGAGATGGGCAGGGGTCTGGCTACACCTTC. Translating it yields CSVGDGQGSGYTF.

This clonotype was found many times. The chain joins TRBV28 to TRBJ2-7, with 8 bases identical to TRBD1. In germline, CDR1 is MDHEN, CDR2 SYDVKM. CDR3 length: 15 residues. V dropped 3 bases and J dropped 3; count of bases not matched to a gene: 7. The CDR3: CASSFRDRSYYEQYF. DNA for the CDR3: TGTGCCAGCAGTTTCCGGGACAGGTCATACTACGAGCAGTACTTC.

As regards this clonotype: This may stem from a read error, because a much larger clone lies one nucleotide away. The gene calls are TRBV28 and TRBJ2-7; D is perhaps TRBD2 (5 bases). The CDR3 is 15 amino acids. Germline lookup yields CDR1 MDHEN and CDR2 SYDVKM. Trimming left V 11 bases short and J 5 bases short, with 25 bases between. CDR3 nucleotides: TGTGCCGGCACCCACAAGGCCCTGGACTTGAACGAGCAGTACTTC. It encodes CAGTHKALDLNEQYF.

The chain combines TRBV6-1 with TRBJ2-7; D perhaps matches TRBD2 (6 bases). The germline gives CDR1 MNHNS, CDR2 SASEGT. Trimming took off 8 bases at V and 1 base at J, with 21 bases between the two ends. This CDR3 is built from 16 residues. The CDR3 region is CASPETSSTPSYEQYF. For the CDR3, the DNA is TGTGCCAGCCCCGAGACTAGTTCCACCCCGTCCTACGAGCAGTACTTC.

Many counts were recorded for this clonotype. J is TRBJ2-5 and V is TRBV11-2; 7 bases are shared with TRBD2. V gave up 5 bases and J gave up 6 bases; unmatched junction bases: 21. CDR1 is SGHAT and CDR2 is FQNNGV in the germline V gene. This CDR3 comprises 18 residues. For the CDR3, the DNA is TGTGCCAGCAGCCCCCCCTCGAGAGGGAGGGCCGTTAGAAAGACCCAGTACTTC. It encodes CASSPPSRGRAVRKTQYF.

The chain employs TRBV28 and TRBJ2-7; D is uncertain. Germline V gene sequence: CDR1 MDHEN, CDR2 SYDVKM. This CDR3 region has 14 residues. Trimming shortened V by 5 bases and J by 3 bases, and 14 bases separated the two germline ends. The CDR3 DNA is TGTGCCAGCAGTCCCCACATCGTTCGCTACGAGCAGTACTTC. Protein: CASSPHIVRYEQYF.

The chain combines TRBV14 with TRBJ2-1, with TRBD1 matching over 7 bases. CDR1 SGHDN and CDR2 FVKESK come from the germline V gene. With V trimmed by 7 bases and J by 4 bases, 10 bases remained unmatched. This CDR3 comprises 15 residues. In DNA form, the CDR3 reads TGTGCCAGCAAGCCCCCAGGGGGAGAGTACAATGAGCAGTTCTTC. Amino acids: CASKPPGGEYNEQFF.

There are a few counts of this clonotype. The CDR3 DNA sequence: TGTGCCAGCAGTTACAAGCGGGAGTATACCGGGGAGCTGTTTTTT. This translates into CASSYKREYTGELFF. This sequence joins TRBV6-2 or TRBV6-3 and TRBJ2-2; 8 bases match TRBD2. Germline CDR1 reads MNHEY; CDR2 reads SVGEGT. J was trimmed by 5 bases and V by 2 bases; bases with no gene match: 4. The CDR3 is made up of 15 amino acids.

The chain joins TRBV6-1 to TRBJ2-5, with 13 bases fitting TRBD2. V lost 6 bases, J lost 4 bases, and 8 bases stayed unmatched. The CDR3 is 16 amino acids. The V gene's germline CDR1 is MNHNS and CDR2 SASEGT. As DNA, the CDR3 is TGTGCCAGCAGCAAAGGACTAGCGGGAGTAGGAGAGACCCAGTACTTC. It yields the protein CASSKGLAGVGETQYF.